One sample yielded the 31 T cell receptor beta chains listed below, sequenced in a study of response to subunit inactivated influenza vaccine. TCRdb ran MiXCR on the RT-PCR reads and lists one entry per CDR3 protein. The data show more than 450,000 distinct CDR3 sequences, about 10% seen once. The source material was PBMCs from blood, sampled on the day of vaccination. These receptors were obtained from a man aged 45-65 years who received an inactivated influenza vaccine.

This clonotype was picked up a small number of times. The V gene is TRBV11-2, the J gene TRBJ2-5; TRBD1 matches at 9 bases. Germline trimming cut 1 base from V and 5 bases from J; bases unmatched to any gene: 5. CDR1 is SGHAT, CDR2 FQNNGV, per germline. This CDR3 is 15 amino acids long. CDR3 DNA sequence: TGTGCCAGCAGCTTAGGTCTGGGGACAGGGGAGACCCAGTACTTC. Protein product: CASSLGLGTGETQYF.

This clonotype has only a few counts. The gene calls are TRBV12-3 or TRBV12-4 and TRBJ2-7, with TRBD2 as a possible D gene (6 bases). Trimming left V 1 base short and J 6 bases short, with 13 bases between. The CDR3 length is 14 residues. The CDR3 coding sequence is TGTGCCAGCAGTTTAGAGGGCGGGGTCGGCGAGCAGTACTTC. Its protein product is CASSLEGGVGEQYF.

This clonotype has only a few counts. V gene TRBV28 combines with J gene TRBJ2-1; 8 nucleotides line up with TRBD2. V shed 7 bases and J 7 bases; nucleotides not matched to a gene: 12. The germline gives CDR1 MDHEN, CDR2 SYDVKM. This CDR3 spans 15 amino acids. Here the CDR3 DNA reads TGTGCCAGCACCGGAAGCGGGAGTTTTATGAATGAGCAGTTCTTC. Translating it yields CASTGSGSFMNEQFF.

This clonotype turned up a few times. CDR3 loop: CASSSGAYTEAFF. CDR3 nucleotides: TGTGCCAGCAGTTCCGGGGCCTACACTGAAGCTTTCTTT. V gene TRBV6-6 combines with J gene TRBJ1-1; perhaps TRBD1 as D (5 bases). Germline V gene lookup returns CDR1 MNHNY and CDR2 SVGAGI (reference sequence). V gave up 4 bases and J gave up 3 bases, with 9 bases separating them. The CDR3 loop spans 13 amino acids.

This clonotype was observed a handful of times. The chain uses TRBV20-1 and TRBJ2-7; D might be TRBD1 or TRBD2, each matching 5 bases. Trimming stripped 6 bases from V and 3 bases from J, with 18 bases between. The CDR3 has 14 residues. Germline values: CDR1 DFQATT, CDR2 SNEGSKA (reference sequence). The CDR3 is CSARRGPEGYEQYF. The CDR3 nucleotides are TGCAGTGCGCGTCGGGGACCTGAGGGCTACGAGCAGTACTTC.

The sample holds a few counts of this clonotype. This chain uses TRBV29-1 with TRBJ2-5; possible D gene TRBD2, 5 bases. Germline assignment: CDR1 SQVTM and CDR2 ANQGSEA. CDR3 length: 13 residues. The V and J ends lost 7 bases and 3 bases respectively, with 15 bases between them. CDR3 residues: CSAGGTSEETQYF. DNA of the CDR3: TGCAGCGCCGGAGGTACGTCCGAAGAGACCCAGTACTTC.

This clonotype was observed a handful of times. The V and J genes are TRBV20-1 and TRBJ2-1; 8 bases line up with TRBD2. The CDR3 is 16 amino acids. The junction had 17 bases not matched to a gene; V was cut back by 5 bases and J by 8 bases. Germline V gene lookup returns CDR1 DFQATT and CDR2 SNEGSKA (reference sequence). The CDR3 sequence: CSADRFSGKGGDEQFF. The CDR3 coding sequence is TGCAGTGCTGATCGGTTTAGCGGGAAGGGTGGGGATGAGCAGTTCTTC.

The chain joins TRBV7-2 to TRBJ2-1; D may be TRBD2 (5 bases). V gave up 5 bases and J gave up 0 bases, with 11 bases separating them. From germline, CDR1 is SGHTA and CDR2 FQGNSA. The CDR3 extends over 15 amino acids. The CDR3 DNA reads as TGTGCCAGCAGCATCGCCAGCGGCTCCTACAATGAGCAGTTCTTC. It yields the protein CASSIASGSYNEQFF.

This clonotype was detected ten times or more. This rearrangement joins TRBV6-5 to TRBJ2-7, with D perhaps TRBD1 (6 bases). The germline CDR1 and CDR2 sequences are MNHEY and SVGAGI. The ends were cut back, 2 bases at V and 2 bases at J, with 10 bases in the middle. The CDR3 is 14 residues long. CDR3 in DNA: TGTGCCAGCAGTTACACCGGACAGACCTACGAGCAGTACTTC. Translated, it gives CASSYTGQTYEQYF.

This clonotype was counted a few times. The V gene is TRBV28, the J gene TRBJ2-1; the D is unclear. Trimming stripped 2 bases from V and 0 bases from J, with 11 bases between. The germline V gene encodes CDR1 MDHEN and CDR2 SYDVKM. The CDR3 is 16 amino acids. CDR3 nucleotides: TGTGCCAGCAGTTTACTTGCCGGATACTCCTACAATGAGCAGTTCTTC. It codes for CASSLLAGYSYNEQFF.

The rearrangement joins TRBV7-7 to TRBJ2-1; 8 bases line up with TRBD2. Germline assignment: CDR1 SSHAT and CDR2 FNYEAQ (reference sequence). The V gene end was trimmed by 1 base and the J gene end by 5 bases; junction bases not matched to a gene: 7. This CDR3 region has 16 residues. The CDR3 sequence: CASSLGSAGGHNEQFF. CDR3 sequence (DNA): TGTGCCAGCAGCTTAGGGTCGGCGGGGGGCCACAATGAGCAGTTCTTC.

Only a few counts were recorded for this clonotype. The chain recombines TRBV10-3 with TRBJ2-7; D gene uncertain. The CDR3 is 11 amino acids. Germline V gives CDR1 ENHRY, CDR2 SYGVKD. Trimming left V 2 bases short and J 5 bases short, with 4 bases between. The CDR3 DNA follows: TGTGCCATCAGTGAGAACCACGAGCAGTACTTC. Translating it yields CAISENHEQYF.

The gene calls are TRBV11-2 and TRBJ1-6; D gene uncertain. V shed 1 base and J shed 9 bases, with 10 bases lying between them. Germline assignment: CDR1 SGHAT and CDR2 FQNNGV. The CDR3 is 14 amino acids. The CDR3 here is CASSLGPRSSPLHF. The CDR3 DNA is TGTGCCAGCAGCTTAGGGCCGAGGAGTTCACCCCTCCACTTT. Full variable domain (remainder filled in from reference TRBV11-2 and TRBJ1-6): EAGVAQSPRYKIIEKRQSVAFWCNPISGHATLYWYQQILGQGPKLLIQFQNNGVVDDSQLPKDRFSAERLKGVDSTLKIQPAKLEDSAVYLCASSLGPRSSPLHFGNGTRLTVT.

This clonotype was observed a few times. V gene TRBV20-1 combines with J gene TRBJ1-2, with 12 bases aligning to TRBD1. The V gene end was trimmed by 5 bases and the J gene end by 8 bases; junction bases not matched to a gene: 6. This CDR3 is 13 amino acids long. The V gene's germline CDR1 is DFQATT and CDR2 SNEGSKA (reference sequence). The CDR3 DNA is TGCAGTGCTGGGGGGACAGGGGGCGTCGGCTACACCTTC. This translates into CSAGGTGGVGYTF.

V usage is TRBV19 and J usage is TRBJ2-4; D unresolved. The V end was cut by 0 bases, the J end by 6 bases, with 6 bases between. This CDR3 is 13 amino acids long. Germline loops: CDR1 LNHDA, CDR2 SQIVND (reference sequence). In DNA form, the CDR3 reads TGTGCCAGTAGTATAGATTTGGGAAACATTCAGTACTTC. Its protein is CASSIDLGNIQYF.

The chain combines TRBV12-3 or TRBV12-4 with TRBJ1-1, with D unclear. The CDR3 sequence is 14 residues long. The V end was cut by 6 bases, the J end by 1 base, with 12 bases between. This CDR3 is CASSLTLTNTEAFF. The CDR3 DNA reads as TGTGCCAGCAGCCTAACATTGACGAACACTGAAGCTTTCTTT.

This clonotype was observed at least ten times. The J gene is TRBJ2-1, the V gene TRBV29-1; D is uncertain. Trimming pared 4 bases from V and 9 bases from J, leaving 13 bases between. Germline CDR1 is SQVTM and CDR2 is ANQGSEA. CDR3 length: 12 amino acids. The chain's CDR3 is CSVGNTQVEQFF. CDR3 nucleotides: TGCAGCGTTGGTAATACACAAGTTGAGCAGTTCTTC.

The chain combines TRBV5-1 with TRBJ2-7; tentatively, D is TRBD1 or TRBD2 (5 bases each). Germline-derived CDR1 and CDR2 are SGHRS and YFSETQ. Trimming took off 4 bases at V and 3 bases at J, with 23 bases between the two ends. The CDR3 sequence is 17 residues long. CDR3 amino acids: CASSHLGTSRTLYEQYF. As DNA, the CDR3 is TGCGCCAGCAGCCACCTGGGGACCTCCCGAACCCTCTACGAGCAGTACTTC.

The V and J genes are TRBV20-1 and TRBJ2-7; D is possibly TRBD1 (5 bases). CDR1 DFQATT and CDR2 SNEGSKA come from the germline V gene (reference sequence). The CDR3 is made up of 10 amino acids. The ends were cut back, 3 bases at V and 11 bases at J, with 11 bases in the middle. The CDR3 nucleotides are TGCAGTGCTAGGGGCCAAGGGGAGTACTTC. The encoded protein is CSARGQGEYF.

This clonotype was found a few times. The chain carries TRBV5-6 and TRBJ2-1, with TRBD2 matching 7 bases. CDR1 and CDR2 from the germline V gene are SGHDT and YYEEEE. The CDR3 is made up of 16 amino acids. The J segment lost 8 bases and the V segment lost 3 bases, leaving 14 bases of the junction unmatched. CDR3 nucleotide sequence: TGTGCCAGCAGCTGGGGTCCAACGGGAGGTAGGGATGAGCAGTTCTTC. Translating it yields CASSWGPTGGRDEQFF.

This clonotype was recorded at least ten times. The V and J genes are TRBV5-1 and TRBJ1-5; 7 nucleotides agree with TRBD1. The CDR3 sequence is 15 residues long. Germline loops: CDR1 SGHRS, CDR2 YFSETQ. The junction had 5 bases not matched to a gene; V was cut back by 0 bases and J by 5 bases. The CDR3: CASSLAPGGYQPQHF. The CDR3 DNA reads as TGCGCCAGCAGCTTGGCGCCAGGGGGGTATCAGCCCCAGCATTTT.

This clonotype was counted at least ten times. The CDR3 coding sequence is TGTGCCAGCAGCGGCACGAACACCGGGGAGCTGTTTTTT. This encodes CASSGTNTGELFF. The genes are TRBV7-2 and TRBJ2-2; no definite D call. Germline V CDR1 and CDR2: SGHTA, FQGNSA. Trimming took 5 bases from V and 0 from J, leaving 4 bases between them. The CDR3 is made up of 13 amino acids.

The chain is built from TRBV12-3 or TRBV12-4 and TRBJ2-5, with 9 bases identical to TRBD2. V lost 7 bases to trimming and J lost 2 bases; unmatched junction nucleotides: 8. This CDR3 has 15 amino acids. The CDR3 reads CASIPSGVGQETQYF. CDR3 in DNA: TGTGCCAGCATACCTAGCGGGGTTGGTCAAGAGACCCAGTACTTC.

This clonotype was picked up many times. The V gene is TRBV12-3 or TRBV12-4, the J gene TRBJ1-2; D is perhaps TRBD1 (6 bases). The CDR3 is 15 amino acids. Trimming shortened V by 0 bases and J by 4 bases, and 12 bases separated the two germline ends. The CDR3 coding sequence is TGTGCCAGCAGTTTAGCGACAGGCTATACCTATGGCTACACCTTC. As protein: CASSLATGYTYGYTF.

This clonotype occurred a few times. J is TRBJ2-1 and V is TRBV10-3, with TRBD2 matching 16 bases. This CDR3 region has 18 residues. Germline loops: CDR1 ENHRY, CDR2 SYGVKD. With V trimmed by 0 bases and J by 8 bases, 7 bases remained unmatched. The CDR3 loop is CAISESLGTSGRAYEQFF. The DNA for the CDR3 is TGTGCCATCAGTGAGTCGCTCGGGACTAGCGGGAGGGCATATGAGCAGTTCTTC.

At least ten counts were recorded for this clonotype. CDR3 region: CASSLGKGPYEQYF. CDR3 sequence (DNA): TGCGCCAGCAGTCTAGGGAAAGGTCCCTACGAGCAGTACTTC. The chain combines TRBV4-3 with TRBJ2-7; no clear D. V lost 6 bases to trimming and J lost 2 bases, with 14 bases between them. The CDR3 totals 14 residues. Germline V gene sequence: CDR1 LGHNA, CDR2 YSLEER.

This clonotype has only a few counts. This chain joins TRBV20-1 and TRBJ2-5; 10 bases line up with TRBD2. After removal of 7 bases from V and 5 bases from J, the junction contained 4 bases not matched to a gene. Per the germline V gene, CDR1 is DFQATT and CDR2 is SNEGSKA (reference sequence). The CDR3 is 12 residues long. The CDR3 sequence is CSGLAGLETQYF. As DNA, the CDR3 is TGCAGTGGACTAGCGGGTTTGGAGACCCAGTACTTC.

The gene calls are TRBV7-2 and TRBJ2-1; D gene uncertain. V was trimmed by 1 base and J by 8 bases, leaving 9 bases between them. The CDR3 is made up of 13 amino acids. Per germline, CDR1 SGHTA and CDR2 FQGNSA. The CDR3 protein is CASSLGPQDEQFF. CDR3 nucleotide sequence: TGTGCCAGCAGCTTAGGCCCGCAGGATGAGCAGTTCTTC.

The chain uses TRBV5-1 and TRBJ2-5; 7 nucleotides align to TRBD1. The CDR3 contains 15 residues. The ends lost 4 bases at V and 2 bases at J; junction bases unmatched: 8. Looked up from germline, CDR1 is SGHRS and CDR2 is YFSETQ. The CDR3 DNA follows: TGCGCCAGCAGCCGGCAACAGGACAGGCAAGAGACCCAGTACTTC. As protein: CASSRQQDRQETQYF. The complete variable domain, with remaining parts taken from reference TRBV5-1 and TRBJ2-5, reads KAGVTQTPRYLIKTRGQQVTLSCSPISGHRSVSWYQQTPGQGLQFLFEYFSETQRNKGNFPGRFSGRQFSNSRSEMNVSTLELGDSALYLCASSRQQDRQETQYFGPGTRLLVL.

The V gene is TRBV15, the J gene TRBJ1-2; unclear D gene. CDR3 length: 13 residues. CDR1 and CDR2 (germline): LNHNV, YYDKDF (reference sequence). Trimming took off 3 bases at V and 6 bases at J, with 11 bases between the two ends. CDR3 nucleotides: TGTGCCACCAGCAGGGCCGCCCCGGATGGCTACACCTTC. It encodes CATSRAAPDGYTF.

There are many counts of this clonotype. V and J are TRBV5-1 and TRBJ2-2, with D possibly being TRBD2 (5 bases). Germline CDR1 is SGHRS and CDR2 is YFSETQ. The V end lost 2 bases, the J end lost 6 bases, and 14 bases lay between the germline ends. There are 15 residues in the CDR3. The CDR3 bases are TGCGCCAGCAGCTTATTAGCCCAACTAGCCGGGGAGCTGTTTTTT. It translates to CASSLLAQLAGELFF.